The 17 T cell receptor beta chains in this list originate from one sample, sequenced in a study of T cells expressing NK-cell markers. After re-calling the 5' RACE reads, TCRdb lists one entry per CDR3 protein, DNA absent. In total, the table holds a few hundred thousand distinct CDR3 sequences. Specimen: blood T cells: a sorted CD56 or NKG2C T cell subset, CD4+ or CD8+ T cells, or bulk PBMC T cells (not recorded which). Receptor source: a man aged 18-75 years in good health.

This chain uses TRBV12-3 or TRBV12-4 with TRBJ1-3; the D call from TCRdb, TRBD1, cannot be confirmed without DNA. The CDR3 runs to 14 residues. The CDR3 protein is CASSLTGTGNTIYF.

This sequence joins TRBV5-1 and TRBJ2-1; TCRdb names TRBD2, which stays unverified in the absence of DNA. The CDR3 is 17 amino acids. The V gene's germline CDR1 is SGHRS and CDR2 YFSETQ. This CDR3 reads CASSLAVVSGGYNEQFF.

J is TRBJ2-5 and V is TRBV7-2; as DNA is missing, the TRBD2 call by TCRdb cannot be tested. This CDR3 comprises 17 residues. In germline, CDR1 is SGHTA, CDR2 FQGNSA. The CDR3 sequence is CASSLTASGGAQETQYF.

The chain uses TRBV15 and TRBJ2-2; the D call from TCRdb, TRBD1, cannot be confirmed without DNA. Germline V gene sequence: CDR1 LNHNV, CDR2 YYDKDF (reference sequence). The CDR3 extends over 15 amino acids. This CDR3 is CATSTGQARTGELFF.

The chain is built from TRBV3-1 and TRBJ2-3. The CDR3 is made up of 14 amino acids. CDR1 and CDR2 from the germline V gene are LGHDT and YNNKEL (reference sequence). CDR3 in amino acids: CASSSRRQTDTQYF.

The chain recombines TRBV9 with TRBJ1-3; TCRdb's D call, TRBD1, is unchecked because there is no DNA. The CDR3 is 14 residues long. Germline V gives CDR1 SGDLS, CDR2 YYNGEE. CDR3 in amino acids: CASSVSTGVNTIYF.

The chain recombines TRBV9 with TRBJ1-2. The CDR3 spans 15 residues. Germline V gives CDR1 SGDLS, CDR2 YYNGEE. The CDR3 protein is CASSVEAMGGIGYTF.

The rearrangement links TRBV6-2 or TRBV6-3 to TRBJ2-7; with no DNA, the TCRdb D assignment of TRBD2 cannot be verified. Germline assignment: CDR1 MNHEY and CDR2 SVGEGT. This CDR3 is 14 amino acids long. CDR3 sequence reads: CASSYGVGSYEQYF.

The chain couples TRBV5-1 to TRBJ2-5; without DNA, the TCRdb call of TRBD1 cannot be checked. Per the germline V gene, CDR1 is SGHRS and CDR2 is YFSETQ. There are 14 residues in the CDR3. The chain's CDR3 is CASSFGSGRETQYF.

This chain uses TRBV5-6 with TRBJ1-2; TCRdb's D call of TRBD1 is untestable without DNA. The V gene's germline CDR1 is SGHDT and CDR2 YYEEEE. This CDR3 is 15 amino acids long. CDR3 region: CASSSGSAPLYGYTF.

This chain joins TRBV18 and TRBJ2-1; TCRdb's assignment of TRBD1 cannot be checked, as there is no DNA. The CDR3 covers 15 residues. From germline, CDR1 is KGHSH and CDR2 LQKENI. CDR3 sequence reads: CASSPGQGRGHEQFF.

The rearrangement joins TRBV5-6 to TRBJ2-1; TCRdb outputs TRBD1, but without DNA this stays unchecked. The CDR3 runs 15 residues. The germline V gene encodes CDR1 SGHDT and CDR2 YYEEEE. The CDR3 sequence is CASSRGRGAVNEQFF. The complete variable domain, with remaining parts taken from reference TRBV5-6 and TRBJ2-1, reads DAGVTQSPTHLIKTRGQQVTLRCSPKSGHDTVSWYQQALGQGPQFIFQYYEEEERQRGNFPDRFSGHQFPNYSSELNVNALLLGDSALYLCASSRGRGAVNEQFFGPGTRLTVL.

This CDR3 reads CASSFSGVGYNSPLHF. The chain recombines TRBV5-1 with TRBJ1-6; there is no DNA to check the TCRdb D call of TRBD1. Germline lookup yields CDR1 SGHRS and CDR2 YFSETQ. The CDR3 totals 16 residues. The full variable domain, its missing parts supplied by reference TRBV5-1 and TRBJ1-6, is KAGVTQTPRYLIKTRGQQVTLSCSPISGHRSVSWYQQTPGQGLQFLFEYFSETQRNKGNFPGRFSGRQFSNSRSEMNVSTLELGDSALYLCASSFSGVGYNSPLHFGNGTRLTVT.

The chain is built from TRBV7-3 and TRBJ2-2; the D call of TRBD1 rests on TCRdb alone, since no DNA is present to check it. The CDR3 sequence is 17 residues long. Germline assignment: CDR1 SGHTA and CDR2 FQGTGA. The CDR3 sequence: CASSLRATGGNTGELFF.

The genes are TRBV6-2 or TRBV6-3 and TRBJ2-3; TCRdb selects TRBD2, and the lack of DNA leaves this call unchecked. Germline V gene sequence: CDR1 MNHEY, CDR2 SVGEGT. The CDR3 is made up of 13 amino acids. CDR3: CASSRTSSGTQYF.

V and J are TRBV3-1 and TRBJ2-3; the D call of TRBD2 rests on TCRdb alone, since no DNA is present to check it. The length of the CDR3 is 18 residues. Germline V gene sequence: CDR1 LGHDT, CDR2 YNNKEL (reference sequence). CDR3 sequence reads: CASSQDRGLAGVSDTQYF.

This chain connects TRBV2 to TRBJ2-7; the TRBD2 assignment by TCRdb is unverifiable without DNA. The CDR3 is made up of 14 amino acids. CDR1 and CDR2 (germline): SNHLY, FYNNEI. CDR3: CATRGSGGRYEQYF.